One and the same sample provided the 23 T cell receptor beta chains below, sequenced in a study of beta chain features in type 1 diabetes. Reverse transcription of all isolated RNA meant that expressed TCRB transcripts were sequenced. Assay: immunoSEQ multiplex PCR; the TCRdb copy retains only in-frame clones and omits some. The table records about 210,000 clones, about a tenth of them present only once. The sample comprised central memory CD4+ T cells from blood. All receptors come from a man younger than 35 in good health.

This clone has more than one count but fewer than ten. This chain joins TRBV5-6 and TRBJ2-1, with D unclear. CDR1 and CDR2 from the germline V gene are SGHDT and YYEEEE. The CDR3 has 16 residues. Trimming took off 3 bases at V and 0 bases at J, with 13 bases between the two ends. CDR3 sequence reads: CASSSASRSSYNEQFF. The CDR3 region has the DNA TGTGCCAGCAGCTCCGCATCCCGGAGCTCCTACAATGAGCAGTTCTTC.

As to this clone: The junction and the germline gene differ at one end; a read error may be behind it. The rearrangement links TRBV7-7 to TRBJ2-5; either TRBD1 or TRBD2 may supply D (5 bases each). The J call may be faulty, since TRBJ2-7 better matches the DNA end. Germline values: CDR1 SSHAT, CDR2 FNYEAQ (reference sequence). CDR3 length equals 13 residues. The CDR3 DNA reads as TGTGCTAGCAGCTTAGCCGGGGCCGGCGAGCAGTACTTC. It specifies CASSLAGAGEQYF.

This clone turned up a few times. The chain is built from TRBV7-2 and TRBJ2-3; no definite D call. CDR1 SGHTA and CDR2 FQGNSA come from the germline V gene. This CDR3 region has 12 residues. Trimming pared 4 bases from V and 6 bases from J, leaving 8 bases between. CDR3 residues: CASSSHRDTQYF. DNA of the CDR3: TGTGCCAGCAGCTCCCATCGTGATACGCAGTATTTT. Filled out from reference TRBV7-2 and TRBJ2-3, the complete variable domain reads GAGVSQSPSNKVTEKGKDVELRCDPISGHTALYWYRQSLGQGLEFLIYFQGNSAPDKSGLPSDRFSAERTGGSVSTLTIQRTQQEDSAVYLCASSSHRDTQYFGPGTRLTVL.

This clone has only a few counts. The chain combines TRBV11-2 with TRBJ2-5; 9 nucleotides line up with TRBD1. The V gene end was trimmed by 6 bases and the J gene end by 2 bases; junction bases not matched to a gene: 4. The CDR3 totals 14 residues. Germline CDR1 SGHAT, CDR2 FQNNGV. CDR3 DNA: TGTGCCAGCAGGACCGGGACAGGGCAAGAGACCCAGTACTTC. Protein product: CASRTGTGQETQYF.

The chain is built from TRBV30 and TRBJ2-5; maybe TRBD2 (6 bases). From germline, CDR1 is GTSNPN and CDR2 SVGIG (reference sequence). CDR3 length: 12 amino acids. V was shortened by 4 bases and J by 0 bases, with 6 bases between the two germline ends. The CDR3: CAWKRDQETQYF. CDR3 DNA: TGTGCCTGGAAGCGGGACCAAGAGACCCAGTACTTC.

The chain links TRBV7-8 to TRBJ2-7; tentatively, D is TRBD1 (7 bases). Germline lookup yields CDR1 SGHVS and CDR2 FQNEAQ. V was shortened by 1 base and J by 7 bases, with 14 bases between the two germline ends. The CDR3 is 14 amino acids. The CDR3 DNA sequence: TGTGCCAGCAGCTTAGTGGGGAGGACAGGAGAGCAGTACTTC. Translation: CASSLVGRTGEQYF.

The chain is built from TRBV4-2 and TRBJ2-4; TRBD2 is a possible D gene (5 bases). Trimming cost V 5 bases and J 5 bases, with 22 bases left between them. CDR3 length: 17 residues. Per germline, CDR1 LGHNA and CDR2 YNFKEQ. CDR3 DNA: TGTGCCAGCAGCTTGGAGGCCGGCCGCGGGCACCAAAACATTCAGTACTTC. It codes for CASSLEAGRGHQNIQYF.

The V gene is TRBV5-1, the J gene TRBJ2-3; D might be TRBD2 (5 bases). CDR3 length: 14 amino acids. CDR1 and CDR2 from the germline V gene are SGHRS and YFSETQ. V lost 4 bases to trimming and J lost 0 bases, with 9 bases between them. CDR3 bases: TGCGCCAGCAGCGGAGGACCTAGCACAGATACGCAGTATTTT. Translated, it gives CASSGGPSTDTQYF. Using reference TRBV5-1 and TRBJ2-3 for the parts outside the CDR3, the full variable domain is KAGVTQTPRYLIKTRGQQVTLSCSPISGHRSVSWYQQTPGQGLQFLFEYFSETQRNKGNFPGRFSGRQFSNSRSEMNVSTLELGDSALYLCASSGGPSTDTQYFGPGTRLTVL.

In DNA, the CDR3 is TGTGCCAGCAGCACCTGGAGTACTAGCGGGAGGGCAATCAATGAGCAGTTCTTC. Translated: CASSTWSTSGRAINEQFF. V gene TRBV21-1 combines with J gene TRBJ2-1; TRBD2, the table's D call, was not compared with the DNA. TRBV21-1 is a pseudogene. This CDR3 spans 18 amino acids.

This clone was detected only a few times. The genes are TRBV30 and TRBJ2-7; maybe TRBD2 (5 bases). Germline loops: CDR1 GTSNPN, CDR2 SVGIG (reference sequence). Deletions cut 0 bases from V and 2 bases from J, with 11 bases between. CDR3 length: 14 residues. The CDR3 DNA sequence: TGTGCCTGGAGTGTATTCCGGGGTACCTACGAGCAGTACTTC. Translating it yields CAWSVFRGTYEQYF.

The gene calls are TRBV9 and TRBJ2-3; D unresolved. Germline values: CDR1 SGDLS, CDR2 YYNGEE. Trimming took off 0 bases at V and 10 bases at J, with 12 bases between the two ends. This CDR3 has 13 amino acids. The CDR3 bases are TGTGCCAGCAGCGTAGGCCCAAGCTCTGCGCAGTATTTT. This sequence encodes CASSVGPSSAQYF.

The sample holds many counts of this clone. The chain links TRBV11-2 to TRBJ1-3; D remains ambiguous. CDR3 length equals 16 residues. With 1 base removed from V and 2 bases from J, the gap between germline ends came to 12 bases. Germline CDR1 and CDR2: SGHAT and FQNNGV. The CDR3 here is CASSLATGGTGNTIYF. In nucleotides, the CDR3 is TGTGCCAGCAGCTTAGCAACCGGCGGCACTGGAAACACCATATATTTT.

The genes are TRBV15 and TRBJ2-1; the match to TRBD2 covers 8 bases. This CDR3 is 16 amino acids long. Trimming at V came to 1 base and at J to 6 bases, leaving 8 bases not matched to a gene. Per the germline V gene, CDR1 is LNHNV and CDR2 is YYDKDF (reference sequence). CDR3 amino acids: CATSRATGTRGNEQFF. CDR3 nucleotides: TGTGCCACCAGCAGAGCGACCGGGACTAGAGGCAATGAGCAGTTCTTC.

The table lists this clone with a few counts. The chain carries TRBV29-1 and TRBJ2-7, with a possible D match to TRBD1 (5 bases). This CDR3 is built from 11 residues. Germline CDR1 is SQVTM and CDR2 is ANQGSEA. V lost 7 bases and J lost 3, with 10 bases in between. CDR3 residues: CSALTGYEQYF. The CDR3 DNA follows: TGCAGCGCCCTTACAGGCTACGAGCAGTACTTC.

This clone was found many times. The chain links TRBV23-1 to TRBJ2-1; D possibly corresponds to TRBD1 (6 bases). TRBV23-1 counts as an open reading frame of uncertain function. CDR3 length: 13 residues. The V and J ends lost 6 bases and 8 bases respectively, with 14 bases between them. The CDR3 loop is CASRVKGTHEQFF. CDR3 DNA: TGCGCCAGCAGGGTAAAAGGGACACATGAGCAGTTCTTC.

This clone was observed a handful of times. A clone one base away is much larger, so this may be a read error. V and J are TRBV7-9 and TRBJ2-3; 12 nucleotides agree with TRBD2. The CDR3 has 14 residues. The V gene's germline CDR1 is SEHNR and CDR2 FQNEAQ (reference sequence). With 5 bases clipped from V and 6 bases from J, the junction kept 3 bases outside the gene matches. CDR3 nucleotides: TGTGCCAGCAGCCCAGGGACTAGCGGGGATACGCAGTATTTT. It translates to CASSPGTSGDTQYF. The full variable domain, rest sourced from reference TRBV7-9 and TRBJ2-3, is DTGVSQNPRHKITKRGQNVTFRCDPISEHNRLYWYRQTLGQGPEFLTYFQNEAQLEKSRLLSDRFSAERPKGSFSTLEIQRTEQGDSAMYLCASSPGTSGDTQYFGPGTRLTVL.

There are a few counts of this clone. The chain has TRBV27 and TRBJ2-5, with D perhaps TRBD2 (6 bases). Trimming stripped 4 bases from V and 4 bases from J, with 13 bases between. CDR1 is MNHEY and CDR2 is SMNVEV in the germline V gene (reference sequence). The CDR3 extends over 14 amino acids. The CDR3 region is CASSSRGFTETQYF. The CDR3 DNA reads TGTGCCAGCAGTTCTCGGGGGTTTACAGAGACCCAGTACTTC.

This clone was detected a few times. The chain is built from TRBV28 and TRBJ1-5; 9 bases align to TRBD1. V lost 4 bases, J lost 1 base, and 5 bases stayed unmatched. The V gene's germline CDR1 is MDHEN and CDR2 SYDVKM. This CDR3 spans 16 amino acids. The DNA for the CDR3 is TGTGCCAGCAGTTCCCTCGACAGGGGGAGCAATCAGCCCCAGCATTTT. Its translation is CASSSLDRGSNQPQHF.

This clone was counted at least ten times. This chain uses TRBV28 with TRBJ2-1, with no clear D. Germline values: CDR1 MDHEN, CDR2 SYDVKM. V lost 8 bases and J lost 0, with 11 bases in between. The CDR3 loop spans 14 amino acids. The CDR3, as DNA: TGTGCCAGCGAAAGGTCGAGCTCCTACAATGAGCAGTTCTTC. Translation: CASERSSSYNEQFF.

For this clone: This same CDR3 is encoded by further DNA sequences in the sample. The chain recombines TRBV5-4 with TRBJ2-3, with no clear D. The V and J ends lost 2 bases and 1 base respectively, with 5 bases between them. The CDR3 is 13 residues long. The V gene's germline CDR1 is SGHNT and CDR2 YYREEE (reference sequence). CDR3 sequence reads: CASSFVGTDTQYF. The CDR3 nucleotides read TGTGCCAGCAGCTTCGTTGGCACAGATACGCAGTATTTT.

This clone was detected only a few times. The genes are TRBV11-2 and TRBJ1-1, with D possibly matching TRBD1 (6 bases). Trimming left V 5 bases short and J 1 base short, with 17 bases between. The CDR3 totals 16 residues. The germline CDR1 and CDR2 sequences are SGHAT and FQNNGV. The CDR3 is CASSPPTPDRNTEAFF. CDR3 nucleotide sequence: TGTGCCAGCAGCCCACCAACCCCGGACAGGAACACTGAAGCTTTCTTT.

Ten or more counts support this clone. J is TRBJ2-7 and V is TRBV5-6, with 8 bases matching TRBD2. Per the germline V gene, CDR1 is SGHDT and CDR2 is YYEEEE. The CDR3 has 14 amino acids. The junction had 6 bases not matched to a gene; V was cut back by 4 bases and J by 3 bases. The CDR3 bases are TGTGCCAGCAGCGGGAGCGGGAGAGGCTACGAGCAGTACTTC. Protein sequence: CASSGSGRGYEQYF.

There are a few counts of this clone. The gene calls are TRBV19 and TRBJ2-2; either TRBD1 or TRBD2 may fit D (5 bases each). This CDR3 contains 14 residues. Deletions cut 7 bases from V and 7 bases from J, with 16 bases between. The V gene's germline CDR1 is LNHDA and CDR2 SQIVND (reference sequence). The CDR3 here is CASKGTWFSGELFF. As DNA, the CDR3 is TGTGCCAGTAAGGGGACGTGGTTCAGCGGGGAGCTGTTTTTT.